A single sample is the source of the 6 T cell receptor beta chains below, sequenced in a study of metastatic and nonmetastatic thyroid tumors. Ahead of thyroid surgery, no patient had received treatment of any kind. TCRdb used MiXCR to call clones anew from the PCR reads. Among fewer than 30,000 clones listed, roughly 16% were seen once. The sample consisted of blood. The receptors were sampled from a female donor with papillary thyroid cancer or a benign thyroid nodule (not recorded which). Some clones in this sample may be carry-over from other donors' samples.

The CDR3 DNA sequence: TGTGCCAGCAGTTCCGAGAACATCAGAGCTTATTCTGAAGCTTTCTTT. Translation: CASSSENIRAYSEAFF. The chain couples TRBV12-3 or TRBV12-4 to TRBJ1-1; D not certain. This CDR3 region has 16 residues. V was pared by 4 bases and J by 6 bases, with 21 bases between.

This clone occurred a few times. A junction end diverges from the germline sequence, so it may reflect a read error. The rearrangement joins TRBV19 to TRBJ2-7; 8 bases align to TRBD1. CDR1 LNHDA and CDR2 SQIVND come from the germline V gene (reference sequence). The CDR3 covers 15 residues. As DNA, the CDR3 is TGTGCCAGTATTAGGGGACAGGACCGCTCCTACGAGCGGTACTTC. Protein sequence: CASIRGQDRSYERYF.

Ten or more counts support this clone. The gene calls are TRBV29-1 and TRBJ2-7; 11 nucleotides match TRBD1. V trimming: 7 bases; J trimming: 3 bases; junction bases outside the gene matches: 5. CDR1 and CDR2 from the germline V gene are SQVTM and ANQGSEA. This CDR3 is built from 13 residues. The CDR3 sequence is CSASDRGLYEQYF. CDR3 nucleotide sequence: TGCAGCGCCTCGGACAGGGGGCTCTACGAGCAGTACTTC.

This clone occurred many times. This chain joins TRBV28 and TRBJ2-1, with TRBD2 matching 11 bases. This CDR3 is built from 17 residues. The ends lost 3 bases at V and 1 base at J; junction bases unmatched: 5. Germline CDR1 reads MDHEN; CDR2 reads SYDVKM. The CDR3 loop is CASSFLLAGASYNEQFF. CDR3 nucleotides: TGTGCCAGCAGTTTCCTACTAGCGGGGGCTTCCTACAATGAGCAGTTCTTC.

In its sample, this clone was seen many times. This chain connects TRBV28 to TRBJ2-4; TRBD1 matches at 7 bases. Germline V CDR1 and CDR2: MDHEN, SYDVKM. V gave up 7 bases and J gave up 7 bases; unmatched junction bases: 10. The CDR3 contains 14 residues. The CDR3 is CASTSGQARNIQYF. CDR3 nucleotide sequence: TGTGCCAGCACCAGCGGACAGGCAAGGAACATTCAGTACTTC.

On this clone: Given a much more abundant clone one base away, this may be a read error. The V gene is TRBV12-3 or TRBV12-4, the J gene TRBJ2-5; the D gene is possibly TRBD1 (6 bases). Trimming shortened V by 8 bases and J by 1 base, and 11 bases separated the two germline ends. The CDR3 has 13 amino acids. This CDR3 is CASADSFQETQYF. CDR3 in DNA: TGTGCCAGCGCGGACAGCTTCCAAGAGACCCAGTACTTC.